These 11 T cell receptor beta chains originate from one sample sequenced in a study of T-cell reconstitution after alpha-beta-depleted transplantation in children. Library preparation (for TCRbeta) was performed with unique molecular identifiers. TCRdb reanalysed the PCR reads using MiXCR and keeps one entry per CDR3 protein. The table has 200,000 to 250,000 distinct CDR3 sequences, 6.6% seen once; the top ten hold roughly 6%. Sequencing used PBMCs, obtained before TCRalphabeta/CD19-depleted stem cell transplant. The receptors derive from a boy under 10 years old with acute lymphoblastic leukemia, due to receive a stem cell transplant.

This clonotype was picked up many times. The chain employs TRBV12-3 or TRBV12-4 and TRBJ1-1, with D uncertain. The CDR3 has 17 amino acids. Trimming cost V 8 bases and J 7 bases, with 29 bases left between them. The CDR3 region has the DNA TGTGCCAGCGCTAAGACTGCGGGTCCCAAACCCTCATATGAAGCTTTCTTT. Its translation is CASAKTAGPKPSYEAFF.

This clonotype has a count of ten or more. This chain uses TRBV20-1 with TRBJ2-2; a possible D gene is TRBD2 (5 bases). Trimming shortened V by 5 bases and J by 3 bases, and 19 bases separated the two germline ends. CDR3 length: 16 residues. Germline CDR1 DFQATT, CDR2 SNEGSKA (reference sequence). The CDR3 region is CSAPVVEVGYTGELFF. The CDR3 DNA reads TGCAGTGCTCCCGTCGTGGAGGTGGGATACACCGGGGAGCTGTTTTTT.

This clonotype was observed at least ten times. The J gene is TRBJ2-7, the V gene TRBV4-3; D remains ambiguous. The CDR3 is made up of 13 amino acids. V was cut by 0 bases and J by 5 bases, with 8 bases left in between. CDR1 is LGHNA and CDR2 is YSLEER in the germline V gene. CDR3 DNA sequence: TGCGCCAGCAGCCAAGATAACCTTCACGAGCAGTACTTC. The encoded protein is CASSQDNLHEQYF.

The chain joins TRBV11-2 to TRBJ2-3; the D is unclear. The CDR3 is 13 residues long. Germline V lookup: CDR1 SGHAT, CDR2 FQNNGV. Trimming left V 1 base short and J 7 bases short, with 9 bases between. The CDR3 sequence: CASSLAGSHTQYF. The CDR3 nucleotides read TGTGCCAGCAGCTTAGCTGGCAGCCATACGCAGTATTTT.

A remark on this clonotype: Mismatch with germline at one junction end may stem from a read error. V and J are TRBV3-1 and TRBJ2-5; D gene unclear. This CDR3 spans 19 amino acids. Germline V lookup: CDR1 LGHDT, CDR2 YNNKEL (reference sequence). CDR3 bases: TGTGCCAGCACCCAAAGTGGCCCTCGGAGAGAACTATCCGGGGAGACCCAGTACTTC. It specifies CASTQSGPRRELSGETQYF.

This clonotype came up many times. The chain links TRBV12-3 or TRBV12-4 to TRBJ2-7, with D unresolved. Trimming shortened V by 4 bases and J by 5 bases, and 12 bases separated the two germline ends. The CDR3 extends over 13 amino acids. The CDR3 protein is CASSSQVSNEQYF. The CDR3 DNA sequence: TGTGCCAGCAGTTCACAAGTGAGCAACGAGCAGTACTTC.

The genes are TRBV20-1 and TRBJ2-5; TRBD2 matches 7 bases. CDR3 length: 13 residues. CDR1 DFQATT and CDR2 SNEGSKA come from the germline V gene (reference sequence). The CDR3 DNA reads as TGCGGGGGGGTTGCGGGACGCCAAGAGACCCAGTACTTC. Its protein product is CGGVAGRQETQYF.

This clonotype was seen a few times. This rearrangement joins TRBV5-6 to TRBJ2-5; 9 bases agree with TRBD2. Germline V gives CDR1 SGHDT, CDR2 YYEEEE. CDR3 length: 14 residues. The V gene end was trimmed by 2 bases and the J gene end by 7 bases; junction bases not matched to a gene: 6. The CDR3 nucleotides read TGTGCCAGCAGCTTAAGCGGGGGGCCACGGACCCAGTACTTC. Translation gives CASSLSGGPRTQYF.

In its sample, this clonotype was seen a few times. V and J are TRBV12-3 or TRBV12-4 and TRBJ1-5; D is perhaps TRBD1 (6 bases). Trimming stripped 3 bases from V and 7 bases from J, with 16 bases between. This CDR3 spans 15 amino acids. The CDR3 region has the DNA TGTGCCAGCAGTTTCGGCGGGGGCTGGGGCCAGCCCCAGCATTTT. This sequence encodes CASSFGGGWGQPQHF.

The table lists this clonotype with a few counts. The CDR3 loop reads CASSLGAGGGTDTQYF. The CDR3 DNA reads as TGTGCCAGCAGCTTAGGTGCGGGAGGGGGCACAGATACGCAGTATTTT. The chain joins TRBV7-2 to TRBJ2-3; 9 bases match TRBD2. The CDR3 extends over 16 amino acids. Germline CDR1 and CDR2: SGHTA and FQGNSA. The ends lost 1 base at V and 1 base at J; junction bases unmatched: 3.

This clonotype was seen more than once but under ten times. The chain joins TRBV7-3 to TRBJ2-3; TRBD2 matches 11 bases. The CDR3 is 17 amino acids. Germline V lookup: CDR1 SGHTA, CDR2 FQGTGA. The V segment lost 4 bases and the J segment 0 bases; nucleotides outside the gene matches: 6. The CDR3 DNA reads TGTGCCAGCAGCTCAAGACTAGCGGGGCCTAGCACAGATACGCAGTATTTT. As protein: CASSSRLAGPSTDTQYF.